Described below is a single T cell receptor (beta chain) sequence and its context. The antigen is undetermined. The sample is drawn from a study of T cell repertoires in cytomegalovirus infection. Study-wide background: Public TCR beta signatures provided an indication of both CMV infection and a matching HLA type.

The CDR3 consists of 14 residues. V was cut by 2 bases and J by 5 bases, with 12 bases left in between. The V gene's germline CDR1 is SEHNR and CDR2 FQNEAQ (reference sequence). Study-wide results and caveats: Cumulated frequencies of public TCR beta families served to identify carriers of CMV plus the relevant HLA. It was HLA-C-restricted CMV-specific TCR beta clonotypes that dominated the response ex vivo.

TCRdb re-analysed the reads in MiXCR, keeping a single row per CDR3 protein. This sample has under 450,000 distinct CDR3 sequences, with approximately 35% found just once. The chain links TRBV7-9 to TRBJ1-2; D gene uncertain. The TCR originated in a human donor in good health (CMV status not recorded). Some clones in this sample may be carry-over from other donors' samples. Sequenced here: cultured PBMCs, sampled from culture after CMV antigen stimulation. Written as DNA, the CDR3 is TGTGCCAGCAGCTTAACAGCAGTGGGGTATGGCTACACCTTC. It is translated as CASSLTAVGYGYTF.